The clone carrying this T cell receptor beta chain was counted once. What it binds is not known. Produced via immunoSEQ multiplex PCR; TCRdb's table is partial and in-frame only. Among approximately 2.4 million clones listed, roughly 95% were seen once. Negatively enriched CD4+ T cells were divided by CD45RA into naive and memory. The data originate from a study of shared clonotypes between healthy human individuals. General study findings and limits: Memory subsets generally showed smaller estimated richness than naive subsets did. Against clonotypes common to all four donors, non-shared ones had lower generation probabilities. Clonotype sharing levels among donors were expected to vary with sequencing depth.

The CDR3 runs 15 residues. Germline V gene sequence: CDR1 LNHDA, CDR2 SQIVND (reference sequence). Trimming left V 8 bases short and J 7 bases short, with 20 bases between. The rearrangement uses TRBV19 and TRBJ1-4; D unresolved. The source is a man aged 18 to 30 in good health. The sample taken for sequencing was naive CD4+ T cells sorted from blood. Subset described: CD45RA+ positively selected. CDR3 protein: CASPSPWQVGEKLFF. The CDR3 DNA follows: TGTGCCAGTCCCTCGCCGTGGCAGGTAGGTGAAAAACTGTTTTTT.